What follows are 3 T cell receptor beta chains derived from one specimen sequenced in a study of T cell responses to AZD1222 COVID-19 vaccine. Sequencing was performed with immunoSEQ multiplex PCR; in TCRdb, only in-frame clones are kept and a portion is missing. The sample has some 94,000 clones; around nine tenths are singletons. The sequencing here drew on peripheral blood, taken on day 0 of AZD1222 vaccination. Receptors originate from an adult in good health.

The gene calls are TRBV28 and TRBJ2-1; D unresolved. CDR1 is MDHEN, CDR2 SYDVKM, per germline. Trimming stripped 6 bases from V and 3 bases from J, with 0 bases between. The CDR3 consists of 10 residues. CDR3 coding DNA: TGTGCCAGCAGCTACAATGAGCAGTTCTTC. Its translation: CASSYNEQFF.

The chain is built from TRBV21-1 and TRBJ1-5; TRBD1 was called by the table and not checked on the DNA. TRBV21-1 is a known pseudogene. This CDR3 comprises 18 residues. In DNA form, the CDR3 reads TGTGCCAGCAGCAAACCCGAGGGGGTCGGCAATAGCAATCAGCCCCAGCATTTT. It codes for CASSKPEGVGNSNQPQHF.

The chain couples TRBV4-3 to TRBJ2-7, with 9 bases aligning to TRBD1. The V and J ends lost 4 bases and 0 bases, in that order; junction bases with no gene match: 4. CDR3 size: 15 residues. Germline CDR1 is LGHNA and CDR2 is YSLEER. The CDR3 bases are TGCGCCAGCAGCCCTGGACAGGGGATCTCCTACGAGCAGTACTTC. It codes for CASSPGQGISYEQYF.